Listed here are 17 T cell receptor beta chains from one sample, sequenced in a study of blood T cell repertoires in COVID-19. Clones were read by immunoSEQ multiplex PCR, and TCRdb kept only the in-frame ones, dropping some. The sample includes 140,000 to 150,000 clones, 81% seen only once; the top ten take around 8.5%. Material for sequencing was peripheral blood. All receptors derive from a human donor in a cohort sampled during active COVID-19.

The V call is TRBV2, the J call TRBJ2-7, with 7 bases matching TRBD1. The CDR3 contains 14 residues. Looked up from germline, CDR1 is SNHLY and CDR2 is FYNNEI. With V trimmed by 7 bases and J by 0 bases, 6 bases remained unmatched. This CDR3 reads CASKPGTVSYEQYF. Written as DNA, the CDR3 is TGTGCCAGCAAACCCGGGACAGTCTCCTACGAGCAGTACTTC.

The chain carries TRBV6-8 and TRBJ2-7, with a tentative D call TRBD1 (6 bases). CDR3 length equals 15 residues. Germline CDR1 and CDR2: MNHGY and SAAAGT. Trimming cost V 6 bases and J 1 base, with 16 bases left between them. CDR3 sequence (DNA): TGTGCCAGCAGACCCACGACGGACAGTTCCTACGAGCAGTACTTC. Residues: CASRPTTDSSYEQYF.

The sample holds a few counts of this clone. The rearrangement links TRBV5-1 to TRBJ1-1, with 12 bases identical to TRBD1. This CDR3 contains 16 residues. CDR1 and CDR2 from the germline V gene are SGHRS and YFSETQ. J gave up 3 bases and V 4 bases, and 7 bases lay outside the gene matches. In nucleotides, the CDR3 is TGCGCCAGCAGCCCCGGGACAGGGGGCATAGACACTGAAGCTTTCTTT. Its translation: CASSPGTGGIDTEAFF.

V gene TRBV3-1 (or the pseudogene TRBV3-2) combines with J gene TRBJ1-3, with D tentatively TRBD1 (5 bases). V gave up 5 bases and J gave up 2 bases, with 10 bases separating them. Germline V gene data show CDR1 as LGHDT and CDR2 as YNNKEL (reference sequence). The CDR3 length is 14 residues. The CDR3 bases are TGTGCCAGCAGCTACCGGGGGGCTGGAAACACCATATATTTT. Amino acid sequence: CASSYRGAGNTIYF.

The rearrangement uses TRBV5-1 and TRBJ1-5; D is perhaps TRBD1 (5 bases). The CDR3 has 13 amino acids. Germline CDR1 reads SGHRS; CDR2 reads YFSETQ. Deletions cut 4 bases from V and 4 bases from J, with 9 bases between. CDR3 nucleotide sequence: TGCGCCAGCAGCCCTCAGGGAAATCAGCCCCAGCATTTT. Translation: CASSPQGNQPQHF.

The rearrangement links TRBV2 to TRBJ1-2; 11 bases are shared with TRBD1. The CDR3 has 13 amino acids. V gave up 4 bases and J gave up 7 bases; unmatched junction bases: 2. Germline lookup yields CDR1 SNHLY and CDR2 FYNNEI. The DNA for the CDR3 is TGTGCCAGCAGTGGGGACAGGGGGATTGGCTACACCTTC. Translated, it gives CASSGDRGIGYTF.

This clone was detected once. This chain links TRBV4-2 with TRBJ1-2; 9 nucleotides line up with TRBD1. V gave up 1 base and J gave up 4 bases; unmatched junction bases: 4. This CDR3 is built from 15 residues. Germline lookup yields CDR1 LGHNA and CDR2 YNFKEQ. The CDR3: CASSQVPGQGYGYTF. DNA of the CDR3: TGTGCCAGCAGCCAAGTTCCGGGACAGGGCTATGGCTACACCTTC.

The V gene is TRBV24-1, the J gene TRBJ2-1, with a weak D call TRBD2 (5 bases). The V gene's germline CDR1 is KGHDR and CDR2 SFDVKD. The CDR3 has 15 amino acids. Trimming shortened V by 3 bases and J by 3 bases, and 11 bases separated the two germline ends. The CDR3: CATSDPPTSYNEQFF. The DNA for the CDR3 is TGTGCCACCAGTGATCCCCCTACTAGCTACAATGAGCAGTTCTTC.

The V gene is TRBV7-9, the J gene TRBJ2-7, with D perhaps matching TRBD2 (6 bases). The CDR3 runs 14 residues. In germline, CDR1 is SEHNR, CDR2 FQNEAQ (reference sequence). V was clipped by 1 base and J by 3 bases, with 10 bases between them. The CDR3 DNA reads TGTGCCAGCAGCTTAGATCGGGAGTTCTACGAGCAGTACTTC. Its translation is CASSLDREFYEQYF.

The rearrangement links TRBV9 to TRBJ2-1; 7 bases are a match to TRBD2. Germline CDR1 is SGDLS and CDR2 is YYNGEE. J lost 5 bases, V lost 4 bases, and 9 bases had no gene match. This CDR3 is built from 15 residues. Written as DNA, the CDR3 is TGTGCCAGCAGCCCTCTAGCGGCCACAAACAATGAGCAGTTCTTC. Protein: CASSPLAATNNEQFF.

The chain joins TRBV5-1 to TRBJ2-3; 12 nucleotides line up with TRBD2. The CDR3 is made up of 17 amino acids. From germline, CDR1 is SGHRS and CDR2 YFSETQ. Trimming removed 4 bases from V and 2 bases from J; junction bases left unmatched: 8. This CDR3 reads CASSLQTSGSPTDTQYF. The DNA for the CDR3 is TGCGCCAGCAGCCTACAGACTAGCGGGAGTCCCACAGATACGCAGTATTTT.

The CDR3 sequence: CASSLVEGDRSSEQYF. The CDR3 bases are TGTGCCAGCAGCTTAGTTGAGGGGGACCGGTCTAGCGAGCAGTACTTC. The chain is built from TRBV7-9 and TRBJ2-7; perhaps TRBD1 as D (6 bases). V dropped 1 base and J dropped 6 bases, with 19 bases sitting between them. The CDR3 runs 16 residues. Looked up from germline, CDR1 is SEHNR and CDR2 is FQNEAQ (reference sequence).

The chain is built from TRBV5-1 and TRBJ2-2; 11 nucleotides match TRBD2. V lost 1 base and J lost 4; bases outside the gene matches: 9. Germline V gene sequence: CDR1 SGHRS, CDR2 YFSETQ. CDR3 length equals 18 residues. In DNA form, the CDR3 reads TGCGCCAGCAGCTTGCTTCCCCTAGCGGGAGGTATCACCGGGGAGCTGTTTTTT. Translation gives CASSLLPLAGGITGELFF.

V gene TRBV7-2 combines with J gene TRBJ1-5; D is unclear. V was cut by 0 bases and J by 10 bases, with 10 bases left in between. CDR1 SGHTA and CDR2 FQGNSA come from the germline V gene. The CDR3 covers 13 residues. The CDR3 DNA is TGTGCCAGCAGCTTAGCCCTGAGGGCACCCCAGCATTTT. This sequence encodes CASSLALRAPQHF.

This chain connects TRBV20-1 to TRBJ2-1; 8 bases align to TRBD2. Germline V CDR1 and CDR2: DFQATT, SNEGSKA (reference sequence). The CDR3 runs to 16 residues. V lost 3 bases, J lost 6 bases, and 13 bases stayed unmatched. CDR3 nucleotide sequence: TGCAGTGCTAGTGGGGAAAGCGGGAGAGGGGGCAATGAGCAGTTCTTC. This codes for CSASGESGRGGNEQFF.

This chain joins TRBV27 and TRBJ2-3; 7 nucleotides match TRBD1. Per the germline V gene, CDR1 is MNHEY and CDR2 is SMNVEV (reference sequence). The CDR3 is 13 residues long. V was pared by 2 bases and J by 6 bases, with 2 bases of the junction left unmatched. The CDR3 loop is CASSLGRGDTQYF. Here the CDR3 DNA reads TGTGCCAGCAGTTTAGGCAGGGGGGATACGCAGTATTTT.

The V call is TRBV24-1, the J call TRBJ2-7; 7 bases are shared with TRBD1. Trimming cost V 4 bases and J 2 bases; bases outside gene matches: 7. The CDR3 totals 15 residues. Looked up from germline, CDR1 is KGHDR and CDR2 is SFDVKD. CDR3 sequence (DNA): TGTGCCACCAGTGACTGGACAGGCCTAACCTACGAGCAGTACTTC. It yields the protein CATSDWTGLTYEQYF.